One sample yielded the 20 T cell receptor beta chains listed below, sequenced in a study of blood T cell repertoires in COVID-19. The data were produced by immunoSEQ multiplex PCR, yet TCRdb's version contains in-frame clones alone and is incomplete. The sample has under 300,000 clones, 80% to 90% seen once. The sequencing sample was made of PBMCs or T cells enriched from blood (not recorded which). The receptors stem from a woman aged 18-29 years who had recovered from COVID-19.

The V call is TRBV13, the J call TRBJ1-1; 11 nucleotides align to TRBD1. Germline CDR1 PRHDT, CDR2 FYEKMQ (reference sequence). V was clipped by 5 bases and J by 4 bases; unmatched bases: 9. The CDR3 is 16 amino acids. CDR3 amino acids: CASSLWTGGSVTEAFF. DNA of the CDR3: TGTGCCAGCAGCCTATGGACAGGGGGCTCGGTCACTGAAGCTTTCTTT.

The chain has TRBV2 and TRBJ1-1; 8 nucleotides agree with TRBD1. The V and J ends lost 4 bases and 0 bases, in that order; junction bases with no gene match: 7. CDR3 length: 16 amino acids. Germline values: CDR1 SNHLY, CDR2 FYNNEI. The CDR3 loop reads CASSAPGTGLNTEAFF. The CDR3 DNA follows: TGTGCCAGCAGTGCCCCCGGGACAGGATTGAACACTGAAGCTTTCTTT.

CDR3 region: CASNPQQGEQGEKLFF. For the CDR3, the DNA is TGTGCCAGCAACCCCCAACAGGGTGAGCAGGGAGAAAAACTGTTTTTT. The chain employs TRBV28 and TRBJ1-4, with D perhaps TRBD1 (6 bases). Trimming took 7 bases from V and 8 from J, leaving 23 bases between them. The CDR3 loop spans 16 amino acids. The germline V gene has CDR1 MDHEN and CDR2 SYDVKM. The variable domain in full, with the rest retrieved from reference TRBV28 and TRBJ1-4, is DVKVTQSSRYLVKRTGEKVFLECVQDMDHENMFWYRQDPGLGLRLIYFSYDVKMKEKGDIPEGYSVSREKKERFSLILESASTNQTSMYLCASNPQQGEQGEKLFFGSGTQLSVL.

The chain uses TRBV2 and TRBJ2-7; TRBD2 agrees at 11 bases. The CDR3 is 14 amino acids. CDR1 SNHLY and CDR2 FYNNEI come from the germline V gene. Unmatched junction bases numbered 2, after V lost 5 bases and J lost 2 bases. CDR3: CASSTGLAAYEQYF. The CDR3 DNA reads as TGTGCCAGCAGTACGGGACTAGCGGCCTACGAGCAGTACTTC.

This clone was recorded a few times. The genes are TRBV30 and TRBJ2-1; D may be TRBD1 (6 bases). The CDR3 is 11 amino acids. Germline values: CDR1 GTSNPN, CDR2 SVGIG (reference sequence). Trimming stripped 0 bases from V and 12 bases from J, with 9 bases between. CDR3 residues: CAWSVRGRQFF. Written as DNA, the CDR3 is TGTGCCTGGAGTGTTAGGGGGAGGCAGTTCTTC.

J is TRBJ1-2 and V is TRBV9, with 8 bases that match TRBD1. This CDR3 is 16 amino acids long. After removal of 0 bases from V and 3 bases from J, the junction contained 7 bases not matched to a gene. From germline, CDR1 is SGDLS and CDR2 YYNGEE. The DNA of the CDR3 is TGTGCCAGCAGCGTAGAGGTGGGGACAGGAGACTATGGCTACACCTTC. Residues: CASSVEVGTGDYGYTF.

The genes are TRBV29-1 and TRBJ2-3, with D possibly TRBD1 on 5 matching bases. Germline lookup yields CDR1 SQVTM and CDR2 ANQGSEA. This CDR3 comprises 15 residues. Between the trimmed V and J ends, which lost 4 bases and 3 bases, there was a span of 17 bases. In DNA form, the CDR3 reads TGCAGCGTTGCCCCGACAGTCAAGTCAACAGATACGCAGTATTTT. It codes for CSVAPTVKSTDTQYF.

The chain combines TRBV19 with TRBJ2-7; D might be TRBD1 (6 bases). This CDR3 spans 14 amino acids. Germline lookup yields CDR1 LNHDA and CDR2 SQIVND (reference sequence). V lost 3 bases and J 4 bases, leaving 13 bases between the germline ends. CDR3 bases: TGTGCCAGTAGTATGTTCGGGACAAAGTACGAGCAGTACTTC. Protein sequence: CASSMFGTKYEQYF.

This clone was seen once. One end of the junction does not line up with germline, which may come from a read error. The chain recombines TRBV5-1 with TRBJ2-3; 9 bases line up with TRBD2. The CDR3 extends over 16 amino acids. CDR1 and CDR2 (germline): SGHRS, YFSETQ. The CDR3 DNA is TGCGCCCGCAGCGGGGGGAGGGGGACAAGCACAGATACGCAGTATTTT. It specifies CARSGGRGTSTDTQYF.

The CDR3 coding sequence is TGTGCCAGTAGTTCCGCGGATAATCAGCCCCAGCATTTT. The encoded protein is CASSSADNQPQHF. V usage is TRBV19 and J usage is TRBJ1-5, with unresolved D. The length of the CDR3 is 13 residues. V lost 5 bases to trimming and J lost 4 bases, with 9 bases between them. Germline V CDR1 and CDR2: LNHDA, SQIVND (reference sequence). The whole variable domain, remainder taken from reference TRBV19 and TRBJ1-5, is DGGITQSPKYLFRKEGQNVTLSCEQNLNHDAMYWYRQDPGQGLRLIYYSQIVNDFQKGDIAEGYSVSREKKESFPLTVTSAQKNPTAFYLCASSSADNQPQHFGDGTRLSIL.

The CDR3 spells CASSIGGQGKAFF. CDR3 nucleotide sequence: TGTGCCAGTAGTATCGGAGGACAGGGAAAAGCTTTCTTT. The gene calls are TRBV19 and TRBJ1-1; the match to TRBD1 covers 8 bases. This CDR3 contains 13 residues. The ends lost 3 bases at V and 9 bases at J; junction bases unmatched: 6. From germline, CDR1 is LNHDA and CDR2 SQIVND (reference sequence).

The rearrangement uses TRBV5-6 and TRBJ1-1; 7 nucleotides align to TRBD1. The CDR3 sequence is 15 residues long. V gave up 1 base and J gave up 4 bases; unmatched junction bases: 7. Germline V gene lookup returns CDR1 SGHDT and CDR2 YYEEEE. CDR3 sequence (DNA): TGTGCCAGCAGCTTGATAAAGGCAGGGGGCACTGAAGCTTTCTTT. Its translation: CASSLIKAGGTEAFF. The variable domain in full, completed from reference TRBV5-6 and TRBJ1-1, reads DAGVTQSPTHLIKTRGQQVTLRCSPKSGHDTVSWYQQALGQGPQFIFQYYEEEERQRGNFPDRFSGHQFPNYSSELNVNALLLGDSALYLCASSLIKAGGTEAFFGQGTRLTVV.

V is TRBV12-3 or TRBV12-4 and J is TRBJ1-1; 7 bases are shared with TRBD1. Trimming removed 3 bases from V and 3 bases from J; junction bases left unmatched: 1. This CDR3 is 13 amino acids long. The CDR3 loop reads CASSFQGDTEAFF. In nucleotides, the CDR3 is TGTGCCAGCAGTTTCCAGGGGGACACTGAAGCTTTCTTT.

The chain joins TRBV6-5 to TRBJ2-5; D may be TRBD1 (6 bases). CDR1 is MNHEY, CDR2 SVGAGI, per germline. The CDR3 totals 15 residues. The V and J ends lost 2 bases and 2 bases respectively, with 12 bases between them. This CDR3 reads CASSYGLQGQETQYF. The CDR3 region has the DNA TGTGCCAGCAGTTACGGGTTGCAGGGGCAAGAGACCCAGTACTTC.

The gene calls are TRBV6-5 and TRBJ2-7; TRBD2 aligns across 9 bases. Looked up from germline, CDR1 is MNHEY and CDR2 is SVGAGI. CDR3 length: 14 amino acids. With V trimmed by 2 bases and J by 3 bases, 2 bases remained unmatched. The CDR3 nucleotides read TGTGCCAGCAGTTACGGGCGGGGGGGCTACGAGCAGTACTTC. Protein: CASSYGRGGYEQYF.

The table lists this clone with a few counts. The J gene is TRBJ1-2, the V gene TRBV29-1; D gene ambiguous. This CDR3 region has 13 residues. Germline assignment: CDR1 SQVTM and CDR2 ANQGSEA. The germline V and J ends were trimmed by 5 bases and 8 bases, with 18 bases remaining between them. CDR3 DNA sequence: TGCAGCGTTAAGTTAAATGGAGCCTTGGGCTACACCTTC. Protein sequence: CSVKLNGALGYTF. The complete variable domain, with remaining parts taken from reference TRBV29-1 and TRBJ1-2, reads SAVISQKPSRDICQRGTSLTIQCQVDSQVTMMFWYRQQPGQSLTLIATANQGSEATYESGFVIDKFPISRPNLTFSTLTVSNMSPEDSSIYLCSVKLNGALGYTFGSGTRLTVV.

The chain links TRBV5-4 to TRBJ2-6, with D perhaps matching TRBD1 (6 bases). The CDR3 sequence is 17 residues long. Germline lookup yields CDR1 SGHNT and CDR2 YYREEE (reference sequence). Trimming stripped 0 bases from V and 5 bases from J, with 15 bases between. The chain's CDR3 is CASSLGEGDVRANVLTF. CDR3 nucleotides: TGTGCCAGCAGCTTGGGTGAGGGGGACGTAAGGGCCAACGTCCTGACTTTC.

The J gene is TRBJ1-2, the V gene TRBV6-1; D unresolved. There are 14 residues in the CDR3. Trimming removed 1 base from V and 4 bases from J, with 10 bases in between. CDR1 MNHNS and CDR2 SASEGT come from the germline V gene. The CDR3 protein is CASSEGTFPYGYTF. The CDR3 DNA sequence: TGTGCCAGCAGTGAAGGGACTTTTCCCTATGGCTACACCTTC.

The rearrangement joins TRBV6-5 to TRBJ1-6; 7 nucleotides align to TRBD1. The CDR3 loop spans 13 amino acids. V dropped 7 bases and J dropped 8; count of bases not matched to a gene: 5. The germline gives CDR1 MNHEY, CDR2 SVGAGI. As DNA, the CDR3 is TGTGCCAGCACCTATGACAGGGATTCACCCCTCCACTTT. Translating gives CASTYDRDSPLHF.

The chain uses TRBV4-1 and TRBJ2-3; TRBD1 aligns across 7 bases. Germline CDR1 and CDR2: MGHRA and YSYEKL. With V trimmed by 3 bases and J by 0 bases, 9 bases remained unmatched. This CDR3 is built from 17 residues. CDR3 sequence reads: CASSHPNDRDSTDTQYF. In DNA form, the CDR3 reads TGCGCCAGCAGCCACCCAAACGACAGGGATAGCACAGATACGCAGTATTTT.